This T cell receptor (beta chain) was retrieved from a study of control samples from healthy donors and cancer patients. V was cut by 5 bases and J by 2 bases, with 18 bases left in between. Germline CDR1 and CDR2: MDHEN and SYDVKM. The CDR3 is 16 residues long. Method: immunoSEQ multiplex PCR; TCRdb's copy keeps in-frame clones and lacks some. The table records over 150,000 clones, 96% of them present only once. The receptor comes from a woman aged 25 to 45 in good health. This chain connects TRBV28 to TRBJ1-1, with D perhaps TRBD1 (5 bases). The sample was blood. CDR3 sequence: CASSPGQGIINTEAFF. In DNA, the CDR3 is TGTGCCAGCAGTCCAGGGCAGGGAATTATTAACACTGAAGCTTTCTTT.